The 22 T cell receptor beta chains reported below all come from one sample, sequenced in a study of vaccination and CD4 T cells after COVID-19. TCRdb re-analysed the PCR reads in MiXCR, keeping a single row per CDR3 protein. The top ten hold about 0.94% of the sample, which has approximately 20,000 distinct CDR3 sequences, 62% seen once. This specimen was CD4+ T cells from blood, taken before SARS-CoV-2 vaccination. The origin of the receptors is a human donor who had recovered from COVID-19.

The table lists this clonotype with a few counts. This CDR3 is CASAYRGLTTNEKLFF. The CDR3 DNA sequence: TGTGCCAGCGCTTACAGGGGTTTAACAACTAATGAAAAACTGTTTTTT. The chain employs TRBV27 and TRBJ1-4, with 7 bases fitting TRBD1. The CDR3 sequence is 16 residues long. V lost 8 bases and J lost 0; bases outside the gene matches: 9. The germline V gene encodes CDR1 MNHEY and CDR2 SMNVEV (reference sequence).

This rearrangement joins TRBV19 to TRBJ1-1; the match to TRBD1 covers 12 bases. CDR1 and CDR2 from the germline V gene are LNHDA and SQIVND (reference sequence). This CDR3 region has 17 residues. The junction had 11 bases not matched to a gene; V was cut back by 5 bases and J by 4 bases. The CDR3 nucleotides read TGTGCCAGTAGTCTGCGGGACAGGGGGCGCGGGATCACTGAAGCTTTCTTT. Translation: CASSLRDRGRGITEAFF.

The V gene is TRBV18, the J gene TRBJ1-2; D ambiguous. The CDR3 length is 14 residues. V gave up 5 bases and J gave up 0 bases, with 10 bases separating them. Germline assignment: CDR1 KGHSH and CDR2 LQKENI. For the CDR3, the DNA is TGTGCCAGCTCATCGGACGGATCTAACTATGGCTACACCTTC. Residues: CASSSDGSNYGYTF.

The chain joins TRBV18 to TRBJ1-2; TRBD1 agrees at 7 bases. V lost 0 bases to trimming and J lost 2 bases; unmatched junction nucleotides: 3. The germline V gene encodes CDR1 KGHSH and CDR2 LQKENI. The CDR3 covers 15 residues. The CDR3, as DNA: TGTGCCAGCTCACCACCTCCGGGACAGAACTATGGCTACACCTTC. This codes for CASSPPPGQNYGYTF.

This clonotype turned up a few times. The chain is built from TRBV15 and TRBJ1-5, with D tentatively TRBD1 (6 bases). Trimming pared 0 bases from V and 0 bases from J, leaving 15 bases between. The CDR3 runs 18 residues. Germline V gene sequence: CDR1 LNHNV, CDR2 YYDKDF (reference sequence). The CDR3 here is CATSRDPGATNSNQPQHF. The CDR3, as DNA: TGTGCCACCAGCAGAGATCCGGGGGCGACGAATAGCAATCAGCCCCAGCATTTT.

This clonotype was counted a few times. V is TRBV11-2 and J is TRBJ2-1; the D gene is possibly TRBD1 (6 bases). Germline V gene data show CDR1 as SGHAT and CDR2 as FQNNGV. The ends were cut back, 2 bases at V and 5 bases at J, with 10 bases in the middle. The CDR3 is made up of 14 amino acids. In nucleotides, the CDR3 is TGTGCCAGCAGCTTACGGACAGATCACAATGAGCAGTTCTTC. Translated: CASSLRTDHNEQFF.

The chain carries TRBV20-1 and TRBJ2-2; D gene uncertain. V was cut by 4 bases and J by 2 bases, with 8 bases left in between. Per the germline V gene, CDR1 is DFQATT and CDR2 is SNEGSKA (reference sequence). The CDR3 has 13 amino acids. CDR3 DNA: TGCAGTGCTAATTGGGAAAACACCGGGGAGCTGTTTTTT. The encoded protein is CSANWENTGELFF.

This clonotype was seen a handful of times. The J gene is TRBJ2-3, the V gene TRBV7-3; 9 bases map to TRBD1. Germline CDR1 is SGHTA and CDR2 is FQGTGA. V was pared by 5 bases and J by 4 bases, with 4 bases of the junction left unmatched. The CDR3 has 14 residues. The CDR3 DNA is TGTGCCAGCAGCCGGACAGGGGCACCAGATACGCAGTATTTT. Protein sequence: CASSRTGAPDTQYF.

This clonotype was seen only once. This chain's CDR3 is CSASRLAAVNEQFF. CDR3 bases: TGCAGTGCTTCGAGGCTAGCAGCCGTCAATGAGCAGTTCTTC. The V gene is TRBV20-1, the J gene TRBJ2-1; D possibly corresponds to TRBD2 (5 bases). The CDR3 has 14 residues. Germline-derived CDR1 and CDR2 are DFQATT and SNEGSKA (reference sequence). Trimming pared 5 bases from V and 6 bases from J, leaving 17 bases between.

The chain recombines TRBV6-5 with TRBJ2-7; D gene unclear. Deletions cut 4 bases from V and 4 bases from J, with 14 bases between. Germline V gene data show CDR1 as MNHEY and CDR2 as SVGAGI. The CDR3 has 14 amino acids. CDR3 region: CASSSVGGQYEQYF. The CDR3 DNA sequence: TGTGCCAGCAGTTCCGTCGGCGGCCAATACGAGCAGTACTTC.

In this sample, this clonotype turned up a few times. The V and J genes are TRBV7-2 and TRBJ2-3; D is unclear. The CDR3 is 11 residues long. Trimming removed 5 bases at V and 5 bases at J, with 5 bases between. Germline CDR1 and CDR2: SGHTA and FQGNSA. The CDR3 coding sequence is TGTGCCAGCAGCCGCTTAGATACGCAGTATTTT. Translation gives CASSRLDTQYF.

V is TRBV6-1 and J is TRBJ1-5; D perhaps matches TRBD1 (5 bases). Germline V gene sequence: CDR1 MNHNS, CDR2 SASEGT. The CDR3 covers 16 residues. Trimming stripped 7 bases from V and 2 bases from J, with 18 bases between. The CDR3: CASTRWATERNQPQHF. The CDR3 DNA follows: TGTGCCAGCACCCGTTGGGCGACAGAGCGCAATCAGCCCCAGCATTTT.

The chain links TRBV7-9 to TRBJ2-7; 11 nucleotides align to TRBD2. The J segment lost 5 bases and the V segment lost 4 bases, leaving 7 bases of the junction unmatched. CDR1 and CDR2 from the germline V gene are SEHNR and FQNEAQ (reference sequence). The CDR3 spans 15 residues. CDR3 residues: CASSYPTSGKDEQYF. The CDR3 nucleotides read TGTGCCAGCAGCTACCCGACTAGCGGGAAGGACGAGCAGTACTTC.

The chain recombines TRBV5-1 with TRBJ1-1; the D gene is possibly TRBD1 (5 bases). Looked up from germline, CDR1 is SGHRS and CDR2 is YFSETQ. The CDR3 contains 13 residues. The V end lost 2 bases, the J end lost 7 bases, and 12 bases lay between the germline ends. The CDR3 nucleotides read TGCGCCAGCAGCTTAACAGGTAGAAATGAAGCTTTCTTT. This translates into CASSLTGRNEAFF.

The CDR3 region has the DNA TGTGCCACCAGCAGAGATCCCGCATACGGTCAGCCCCAGCATTTT. Protein: CATSRDPAYGQPQHF. The rearrangement uses TRBV15 and TRBJ1-5, with no clear D. The germline V gene has CDR1 LNHNV and CDR2 YYDKDF (reference sequence). CDR3 length equals 15 residues. The ends were cut back, 0 bases at V and 6 bases at J, with 12 bases in the middle.

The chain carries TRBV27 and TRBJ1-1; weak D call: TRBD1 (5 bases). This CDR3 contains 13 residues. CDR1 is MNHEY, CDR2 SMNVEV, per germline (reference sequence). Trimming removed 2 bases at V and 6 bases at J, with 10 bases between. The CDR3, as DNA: TGTGCCAGCAGTTTAATTCGGGACTCTGAAGCTTTCTTT. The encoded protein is CASSLIRDSEAFF.

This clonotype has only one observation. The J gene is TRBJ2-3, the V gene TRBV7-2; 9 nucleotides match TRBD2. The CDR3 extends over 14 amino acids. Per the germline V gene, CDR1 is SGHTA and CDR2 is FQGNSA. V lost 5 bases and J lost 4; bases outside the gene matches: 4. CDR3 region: CASSRGLAADTQYF. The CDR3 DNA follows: TGTGCCAGCAGCCGGGGACTAGCCGCAGATACGCAGTATTTT.

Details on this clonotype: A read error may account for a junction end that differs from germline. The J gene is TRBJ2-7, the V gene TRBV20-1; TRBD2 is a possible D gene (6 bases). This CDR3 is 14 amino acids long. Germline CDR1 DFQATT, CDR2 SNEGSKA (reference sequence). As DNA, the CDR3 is TGCAGTGCTAGAGAGACAGATAGCGGCTACCAGCAGTACTTC. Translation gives CSARETDSGYQQYF.

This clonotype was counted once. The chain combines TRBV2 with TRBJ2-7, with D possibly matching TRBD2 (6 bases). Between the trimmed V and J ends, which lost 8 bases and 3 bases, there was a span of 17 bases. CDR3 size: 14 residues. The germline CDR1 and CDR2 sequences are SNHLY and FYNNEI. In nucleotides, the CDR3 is TGTGCCAGCTGCCTGGGCGGCGGGAACTACGAGCAGTACTTC. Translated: CASCLGGGNYEQYF.

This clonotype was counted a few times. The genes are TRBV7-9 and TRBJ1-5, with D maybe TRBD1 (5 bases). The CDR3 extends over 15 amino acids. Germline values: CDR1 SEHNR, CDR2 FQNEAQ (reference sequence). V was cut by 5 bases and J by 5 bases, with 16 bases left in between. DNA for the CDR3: TGTGCCAGCAGCCCAGGAATGGGGCAATATCAGCCCCAGCATTTT. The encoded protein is CASSPGMGQYQPQHF.

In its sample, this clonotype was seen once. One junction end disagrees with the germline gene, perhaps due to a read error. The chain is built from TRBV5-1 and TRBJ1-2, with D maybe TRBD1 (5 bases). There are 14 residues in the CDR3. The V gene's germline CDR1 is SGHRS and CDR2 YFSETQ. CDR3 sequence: CTSSLRGSNYGYTF. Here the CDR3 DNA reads TGCACCAGCAGCTTGAGGGGATCTAACTATGGCTACACCTTC.

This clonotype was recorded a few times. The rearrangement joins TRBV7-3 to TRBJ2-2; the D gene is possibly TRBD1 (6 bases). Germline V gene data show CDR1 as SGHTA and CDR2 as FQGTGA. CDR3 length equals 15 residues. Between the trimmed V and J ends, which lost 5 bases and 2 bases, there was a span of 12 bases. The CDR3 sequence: CASSDRQVNTGELFF. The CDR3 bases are TGTGCCAGCAGCGACCGACAGGTCAACACCGGGGAGCTGTTTTTT.